The clone carrying this T cell receptor beta chain was seen once. The sample comes from a study of blood T cell repertoires in COVID-19. Looking at the study overall: Whether acute or convalescent, the COVID-19 samples came from the United States, Italy and Spain.

Clones were sequenced by immunoSEQ multiplex PCR, and TCRdb holds only the in-frame ones, with some missing. The data contain about 160,000 clones, 82% of them singletons. There are 13 residues in the CDR3. CDR1 is LGHNA, CDR2 YNFKEQ, per germline. V lost 4 bases, J lost 1 base, and 8 bases lay in between. The sequence was collected from a man aged 55-75 years who had recovered from COVID-19. The specimen was PBMCs or T cells enriched from blood (not recorded which). The chain links TRBV4-2 to TRBJ2-7; D remains unclear. DNA of the CDR3: TGTGCCAGCAGCCTACAGATTTCCTACGAGCAGTACTTC. Translating it yields CASSLQISYEQYF.